The sequence of this TCR beta chain was determined in a study of chronic HIV infection and antiretroviral therapy (dated by TCRdb to about 2015). Worth noting for this clonotype: The antigen this receptor binds is unknown. One base away there is no much larger clone; base qualities are not given.

Libraries came from 5' RACE. The sequencer listed for this sample is Illumina MiSeq. Using fastp at Q25 and MiXCR, TCRdb reprocessed the public reads and kept productive beta chains. Each record represents a unique CDR3 protein, reported with the most common genes and DNA among its rows. The sample table lists 25,000 to 35,000 distinct CDR3 sequences, more than 7.5% of them with a count of one. The top ten clonotypes cover 2.5% of the sample. The germline V gene specifies MDHEN as CDR1 and SYDVKM as CDR2. The CDR3 runs 15 amino acids, cysteine and phenylalanine included. Only the CDR3 region is kept as DNA, spanning 45 bases read in frame from base 1. V loses 2 bases, J loses 11 bases, and the germline ends lie 22 bases apart.

Recombination joined TRBV28 with TRBJ2-7; a confident D gene designation cannot be given. Source material: peripheral blood. The source of this sequence is an adult who had HIV and had not received antiretroviral therapy, or was an uninfected healthy control (not recorded which). The CDR3 region has the sequence CASSLGTGPPSWEYF. The nucleotide sequence reads TGTGCCAGCAGTTTAGGAACGGGTCCACCCTCATGGGAGTACTTC.